Given below is one T cell receptor beta chain in context. The antigen is unknown. Germline CDR1 SEHNR, CDR2 FQNEAQ (reference sequence). Germline trimming cut 5 bases from V and 3 bases from J; bases unmatched to any gene: 2. The CDR3 contains 13 residues. This sample is part of a study of T cell responses to AZD1222 COVID-19 vaccine. Study-level results: The donor group comprised mostly white British people and more females; the analysis possibly underestimated clonal diversity. Distributed over spike, vaccine-associated CD4 TCRs predominated at 160-218 and 743-854.

The protocol was immunoSEQ multiplex PCR, while the TCRdb copy is restricted to in-frame clones and leaves out a portion. The sample consists of roughly 140,000 clones, 88% of them appearing once. V usage is TRBV7-9 and J usage is TRBJ2-3; 7 nucleotides line up with TRBD2. The sequencing here drew on peripheral blood, taken 28 days after the second AZD1222 dose. This TCR derives from an adult who received the AZD1222 COVID-19 vaccine. As DNA, the CDR3 is TGTGCCAGCAGCAGGCGGGAGACAGATACGCAGTATTTT. This sequence encodes CASSRRETDTQYF.